This is a list of T cell receptor beta chains from one sample in a study of CD8 T cells in Susac syndrome. TCRdb reprocessed the immunoSEQ multiplex PCR reads with MiXCR, giving one entry per CDR3 protein. Seen here are about 150,000 distinct CDR3 sequences, approximately 94% observed once, and the top ten hold roughly 0.083%. Sample: CD4+ T cells from PBMCs. The receptor source for this set is a human donor in good health. Both conserved end residues are part of each CDR3. Fields, in order: clone size, V gene, J gene, D gene, CDR3 length, CDR3 DNA, CDR3 protein. D genes are given only for firm matches. Where a row states a size, it is once, few, many or the class of an expanded clone; other rows omit it.

.,TRBV27,TRBJ2-7,TRBD1,14,TGTGCCAGCAGTTTATGGGCCACAGGGGGCGAGCAGTACTTC,CASSLWATGGEQYF
.,TRBV10-3,TRBJ2-7,.,13,TGTGCCATCAGTGAGGGAACGAGTTTTTGGCAGTACTTC,CAISEGTSFWQYF
.,TRBV20-1,TRBJ1-5,.,13,TGCAGTGCTAGGTTAGATGAAGATCAGCCCCAGCATTTT,CSARLDEDQPQHF
.,TRBV12-5,TRBJ1-1,.,12,TGTGCTAGTGGTTCCCTCAGGGGAGGGGCTTTCTTT,CASGSLRGGAFF
.,TRBV19,TRBJ1-1,.,15,TGTGCCAGTAGTACACATAGACAGGAAGCAACTGAAGCTTTCTTT,CASSTHRQEATEAFF
once,TRBV12-3/TRBV12-4,TRBJ2-2,TRBD2,13,TGTGCCAGCAGTAGGACTAGGCCCGGGGAGCTGTTTTTT,CASSRTRPGELFF
.,TRBV19,TRBJ1-5,.,15,TGTGCCAGTAGTATGGGGACTCCTTCCAATCAGCCCCAGCATTTT,CASSMGTPSNQPQHF
.,TRBV2,TRBJ2-7,.,13,TGTGCCAGCAGCATTCTCCTGGGACCGGAGCAGTACTTC,CASSILLGPEQYF
.,TRBV5-1,TRBJ2-5,.,16,TGCGCCAGCAGCTTGGGTCTTAAGGAGGCCCAAGAGACCCAGTACTTC,CASSLGLKEAQETQYF
.,TRBV5-5,TRBJ1-2,.,13,TGTGCCAGCAGCTTCTCAGGGGACTATGGCTACACCTTC,CASSFSGDYGYTF
once,TRBV3-1,TRBJ1-1,.,14,TGTGCCAGCAGCCACACGACAGGGAACACTGAAGCTTTCTTT,CASSHTTGNTEAFF
.,TRBV19,TRBJ1-2,.,12,TGTGCCAGTAGCCCAGGGGCATATGGCTACACCTTC,CASSPGAYGYTF
once,TRBV18,TRBJ2-7,.,15,TGTGCCAGCCAACCCGAGGGTAGCGGAGGCTACGAGCAGTACTTC,CASQPEGSGGYEQYF
.,TRBV28,TRBJ1-4,TRBD1,16,TGTGCCAGCAGTGATTACAGGGGGCCCTTAAATGAAAAACTGTTTTTT,CASSDYRGPLNEKLFF
.,TRBV27,TRBJ2-7,.,13,TGTGCCAGCAGTTTGTGGGGGACTGACGAGCAGTACTTC,CASSLWGTDEQYF
.,TRBV11-2,TRBJ2-2,TRBD1,17,TGTGCCAGCAGCCGGGCCCCAAGGGGGCCGAACACCGGGGAGCTGTTTTTT,CASSRAPRGPNTGELFF
.,TRBV5-1,TRBJ2-7,.,14,TGCGCCAGCAGCACCCTCGGGGGTCCCCTGGACCAGTACTTC,CASSTLGGPLDQYF
.,TRBV5-6,TRBJ1-5,.,15,TGTGCCAGCAGCGAGCGAGGAGGGAGCAATCAGCCCCAGCATTTT,CASSERGGSNQPQHF
.,TRBV20-1,TRBJ2-7,TRBD2,14,TGCAGTGCTGAGTTAGCGGGAGGGAGCTACGAGCAGTACTTC,CSAELAGGSYEQYF
.,TRBV14,TRBJ2-2,.,14,TGTGCCAGCAGCCAAATAGCTGGCACCGGGGAGCTGTTTTTT,CASSQIAGTGELFF
.,TRBV6-5,TRBJ1-4,.,13,TGTGCCAGCGCTACAGGGAGTCGGGAAAAACTGTTTTTT,CASATGSREKLFF